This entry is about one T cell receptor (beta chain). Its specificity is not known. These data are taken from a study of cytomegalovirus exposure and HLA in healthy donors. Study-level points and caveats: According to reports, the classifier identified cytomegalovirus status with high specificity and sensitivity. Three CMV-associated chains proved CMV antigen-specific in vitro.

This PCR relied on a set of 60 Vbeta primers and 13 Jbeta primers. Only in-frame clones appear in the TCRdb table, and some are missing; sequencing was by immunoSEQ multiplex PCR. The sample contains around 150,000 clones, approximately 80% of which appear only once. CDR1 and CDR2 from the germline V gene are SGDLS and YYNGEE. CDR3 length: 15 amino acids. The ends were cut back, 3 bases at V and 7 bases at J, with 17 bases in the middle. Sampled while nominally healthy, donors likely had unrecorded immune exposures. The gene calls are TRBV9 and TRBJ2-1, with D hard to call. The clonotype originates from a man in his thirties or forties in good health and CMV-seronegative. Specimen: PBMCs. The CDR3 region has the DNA TGTGCCAGCAGCGCCGGCGCGCTTCCGCGGAATGAGCAGTTCTTC. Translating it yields CASSAGALPRNEQFF.